This T cell receptor beta chain came from a study of shared clonotypes between healthy human individuals. The CDR3 has 16 amino acids. The germline CDR1 and CDR2 sequences are SGHVS and FQNEAQ. Germline trimming cut 7 bases from V and 3 bases from J; bases unmatched to any gene: 12. Libraries were prepared by immunoSEQ multiplex PCR; TCRdb keeps only in-frame clonotypes and omits some of them. Of 2 million to 3 million clones listed, 90% to 95% are singletons. The origin of this receptor is a man aged 18 to 30 in good health. Some clones in this sample may be carry-over from other donors' samples. The sequenced sample consisted of naive CD4+ T cells from PBMCs. Subset noted: CD45RA+ positively selected. The rearrangement links TRBV7-8 to TRBJ2-3, with 8 bases fitting TRBD2. This CDR3 reads CASKDRREGRTDTQYF. As DNA, the CDR3 is TGTGCCAGCAAGGATCGACGGGAGGGCCGTACAGATACGCAGTATTTT.